Shown below are 12 T cell receptor beta chains from a single sample sequenced in a study of T cell changes during pregnancy in multiple sclerosis. Only in-frame clones appear in the TCRdb table, and some are missing; sequencing was by immunoSEQ multiplex PCR. The table includes about 97,000 clones, approximately 91% detected once. The sample consisted of peripheral blood, taken in the second trimester of pregnancy. The receptors come from a female donor with multiple sclerosis, enrolled in a pregnancy study.

The chain combines TRBV28 with TRBJ2-3; 8 bases line up with TRBD1. Trimming at V came to 3 bases and at J to 6 bases, leaving 5 bases not matched to a gene. CDR3 length equals 14 residues. Germline V CDR1 and CDR2: MDHEN, SYDVKM. The CDR3 loop is CASSLPQGADTQYF. For the CDR3, the DNA is TGTGCCAGCAGTTTGCCCCAGGGGGCGGATACGCAGTATTTT.

The CDR3 loop reads CASGPLGQGFSGELFF. The CDR3 nucleotides are TGTGCCAGCGGACCGTTAGGACAGGGGTTTTCCGGGGAGCTGTTTTTT. This chain connects TRBV7-8 to TRBJ2-2; 9 nucleotides agree with TRBD1. The CDR3 covers 16 residues. CDR1 is SGHVS, CDR2 FQNEAQ, per germline. Trimming took 8 bases from V and 6 from J; bases not matched to a gene: 13.

The genes are TRBV7-9 and TRBJ1-4; a weak D match, TRBD1 (5 bases). Trimming cost V 6 bases and J 8 bases, with 16 bases left between them. CDR3 length: 14 residues. The germline CDR1 and CDR2 sequences are SEHNR and FQNEAQ (reference sequence). Here the CDR3 reads CASSSEGEGEKLFF. In DNA form, the CDR3 reads TGTGCCAGCAGTTCGGAAGGGGAGGGGGAAAAACTGTTTTTT.

The chain uses TRBV6-1 and TRBJ2-7; D gene uncertain. Germline values: CDR1 MNHNS, CDR2 SASEGT. The CDR3 covers 15 residues. Trimming took off 2 bases at V and 0 bases at J, with 11 bases between the two ends. The CDR3 loop is CASSEMVRSSYEQYF. The CDR3 DNA is TGTGCCAGCAGTGAAATGGTGAGGAGCTCCTACGAGCAGTACTTC.

The genes are TRBV27 and TRBJ1-5, with D perhaps matching TRBD1 (5 bases). Deletions cut 1 base from V and 5 bases from J, with 12 bases between. Germline values: CDR1 MNHEY, CDR2 SMNVEV (reference sequence). This CDR3 is 15 amino acids long. The CDR3 region has the DNA TGTGCCAGCAGTTTATGGAAGGGGTGGGATCAGCCCCAGCATTTT. Translation: CASSLWKGWDQPQHF.

CDR3 in DNA: TGTGCCAGCAGTTACATGATGCGACTGTTTTTT. Amino acids: CASSYMMRLFF. The V call is TRBV6-6, the J call TRBJ1-4; no definite D call. This CDR3 contains 11 residues. Germline CDR1 MNHNY, CDR2 SVGAGI (reference sequence). With 2 bases removed from V and 13 bases from J, the gap between germline ends came to 8 bases.

This sequence joins TRBV7-2 and TRBJ1-1, with TRBD1 identical over 7 bases. The CDR3 length is 15 residues. In germline, CDR1 is SGHTA, CDR2 FQGNSA. Unmatched junction bases numbered 11, after V lost 2 bases and J lost 8 bases. The CDR3 loop reads CASSLRGQSRREAFF. In nucleotides, the CDR3 is TGTGCCAGCAGCTTACGGGGACAGTCTCGTAGAGAAGCTTTCTTT.

The chain employs TRBV28 and TRBJ1-2; 11 bases are a match to TRBD1. V dropped 6 bases and J dropped 2; count of bases not matched to a gene: 5. This CDR3 contains 15 residues. Germline V gene sequence: CDR1 MDHEN, CDR2 SYDVKM. The CDR3 region is CASRVGQGANYGYTF. The CDR3 region has the DNA TGTGCCAGCAGGGTAGGACAGGGGGCAAACTATGGCTACACCTTC.

This clone was seen a few times. The V call is TRBV18, the J call TRBJ1-1, with TRBD1 identical over 9 bases. Germline loops: CDR1 KGHSH, CDR2 LQKENI. This CDR3 spans 14 amino acids. The junction had 0 bases not matched to a gene; V was cut back by 3 bases and J by 1 base. The CDR3 DNA is TGTGCCAGCTCACCGGGACAGGGGAACACTGAAGCTTTCTTT. Its protein is CASSPGQGNTEAFF.

V gene TRBV30 combines with J gene TRBJ2-3; D may be TRBD2 (7 bases). Germline V CDR1 and CDR2: GTSNPN, SVGIG (reference sequence). The CDR3 extends over 15 amino acids. The V end was cut by 2 bases, the J end by 6 bases, with 18 bases between. The CDR3 loop is CAWSRGGGAWDTQYF. In nucleotides, the CDR3 is TGTGCCTGGAGTCGGGGAGGGGGGGCTTGGGATACGCAGTATTTT.

The chain carries TRBV5-6 and TRBJ2-7; TRBD1 might be the D (5 bases). This CDR3 spans 13 amino acids. Between the trimmed V and J ends, which lost 5 bases and 3 bases, there was a span of 12 bases. Germline V gene lookup returns CDR1 SGHDT and CDR2 YYEEEE. The CDR3 DNA reads as TGTGCCAGCAGTGTGCAAGGGGACTACGAGCAGTACTTC. Amino acid sequence: CASSVQGDYEQYF.

The chain uses TRBV18 and TRBJ1-2; a possible D gene is TRBD1 (5 bases). CDR1 is KGHSH, CDR2 LQKENI, per germline. The CDR3 is 17 residues long. Trimming left V 5 bases short and J 0 bases short, with 19 bases between. The CDR3 reads CASSSTTGTKANYGYTF. The DNA for the CDR3 is TGTGCCAGCTCATCAACCACAGGAACGAAAGCTAACTATGGCTACACCTTC.